The clone carrying this T cell receptor (beta chain) came up many times. As yet, its antigen is unknown. The data derive from a study of T cells in Graves' hyperthyroidism and ophthalmopathy. At the level of the study: Peripheral blood was taken when the disease was first diagnosed, before any treatment began. Study findings and constraints: Most thyroid clonotypes expanded above 0.001 appeared in blood too. Ophthalmopathy was separated from stable hyperthyroidism by a 13 V-J model.

Authors of the study amplified TCR beta CDR3 regions from RNA transcripts. The HTBI primer set drove a first-round RT-PCR of the TCR CDR3. TCRdb processed the multiplex PCR reads anew with MiXCR; each CDR3 protein has one entry. The data show about 290,000 distinct CDR3 sequences, with 13% seen just once and about 8% held by the top ten. In germline, CDR1 is MDHEN, CDR2 SYDVKM. The CDR3 runs to 16 residues. Trimming removed 5 bases from V and 4 bases from J, with 18 bases in between. Uncontrolled infection, other autoimmune disease, pregnancy or lactation excluded patients. The chain carries TRBV28 and TRBJ2-1; D is ambiguous. The sequence came from a woman aged 25 to 39 with Graves' hyperthyroidism that later progressed to Graves' ophthalmopathy. The sequenced material came from blood. The CDR3 DNA reads TGTGCCAGCAGTATTTCAGGCCGACCCCTATACAATGAGCAGTTCTTC. As protein: CASSISGRPLYNEQFF.